These 30 T cell receptor beta chains share one sample of origin, sequenced in a study of OX40 agonist ivuxolimab in advanced cancers. Clones were read by immunoSEQ multiplex PCR, and TCRdb kept only the in-frame ones, dropping some. The data contain under 50,000 clones, approximately 83% of them singletons. This material consisted of CD4+ or CD8+ T cells sorted from blood, taken in a trial of the OX40 agonist ivuxolimab. The receptor set was obtained from an adult with an advanced solid tumor such as melanoma, head and neck, liver or kidney cancer.

The CDR3 reads CASSEGRESIWQYF. The CDR3 DNA sequence: TGTGCCAGCAGCGAGGGACGGGAGAGTATTTGGCAGTACTTC. V usage is TRBV5-4 and J usage is TRBJ2-7; TRBD2 might be the D (6 bases). Germline CDR1 and CDR2: SGHNT and YYREEE (reference sequence). V lost 4 bases to trimming and J lost 9 bases, with 20 bases between them. CDR3 size: 14 residues. The whole variable domain, filled in from reference TRBV5-4 and TRBJ2-7, reads ETGVTQSPTHLIKTRGQQVTLRCSSQSGHNTVSWYQQALGQGPQFIFQYYREEENGRGNFPPRFSGLQFPNYSSELNVNALELDDSALYLCASSEGRESIWQYFGPGTRLTVT.

The chain combines TRBV6-1 with TRBJ1-1; D perhaps matches TRBD1 (6 bases). The CDR3 length is 16 residues. CDR1 is MNHNS, CDR2 SASEGT, per germline. Deletions cut 2 bases from V and 0 bases from J, with 13 bases between. CDR3 nucleotides: TGTGCCAGCAGTGAATGGAGGGGGTACATGAACACTGAAGCTTTCTTT. This encodes CASSEWRGYMNTEAFF.

The rearrangement links TRBV5-1 to TRBJ2-1, with 7 bases aligning to TRBD1. With V trimmed by 4 bases and J by 5 bases, 12 bases remained unmatched. CDR3 length: 16 residues. Looked up from germline, CDR1 is SGHRS and CDR2 is YFSETQ. The CDR3 nucleotides are TGCGCCAGCAGCCTATATCCCGGACAGGCAAACAATGAGCAGTTCTTC. Its translation: CASSLYPGQANNEQFF.

The chain links TRBV7-9 to TRBJ2-7; no clear D gene. The germline gives CDR1 SEHNR, CDR2 FQNEAQ (reference sequence). Trimming stripped 7 bases from V and 2 bases from J, with 12 bases between. The CDR3 length is 13 residues. This CDR3 is CASTPVLTYEQYF. The CDR3 DNA reads as TGTGCCAGCACCCCCGTCTTGACCTACGAGCAGTACTTC.

This clone was counted between two and nine times. The V and J genes are TRBV4-1 and TRBJ2-3; 10 bases match TRBD1. Germline lookup yields CDR1 MGHRA and CDR2 YSYEKL. Unmatched junction bases numbered 7, after V lost 3 bases and J lost 4 bases. The CDR3 runs 16 residues. The CDR3 region has the DNA TGCGCCAGCAGCCAGATAGGGACAGGGGTACCAGATACGCAGTATTTT. Translating it yields CASSQIGTGVPDTQYF.

This chain links TRBV6-1 with TRBJ2-1; either TRBD1 or TRBD2 may fit D (5 bases each). The CDR3 is made up of 16 amino acids. Trimming left V 2 bases short and J 0 bases short, with 11 bases between. In germline, CDR1 is MNHNS, CDR2 SASEGT. The CDR3 region has the DNA TGTGCCAGCAGTGAATGGGACCACAGCTCCTACAATGAGCAGTTCTTC. This gives the protein CASSEWDHSSYNEQFF.

The J gene is TRBJ1-5, the V gene TRBV28, with no clear D. V lost 7 bases to trimming and J lost 0 bases, with 13 bases between them. CDR3 length equals 15 residues. Germline V gene lookup returns CDR1 MDHEN and CDR2 SYDVKM. CDR3 nucleotides: TGTGCCAGCACCGACACAAGCTATAGCAATCAGCCCCAGCATTTT. Translating gives CASTDTSYSNQPQHF.

The V call is TRBV10-1, the J call TRBJ2-2; tentatively, D is TRBD2 (6 bases). V lost 3 bases and J lost 2, with 13 bases in between. Germline loops: CDR1 WNHNN, CDR2 SYGVQD (reference sequence). The CDR3 totals 16 residues. The CDR3 loop is CASSDWRGLNTGELFF. DNA for the CDR3: TGCGCCAGCAGTGACTGGCGGGGCCTAAACACCGGGGAGCTGTTTTTT.

This chain connects TRBV19 to TRBJ2-7, with a weak D call TRBD2 (5 bases). The germline gives CDR1 LNHDA, CDR2 SQIVND (reference sequence). This CDR3 contains 12 residues. Trimming shortened V by 5 bases and J by 5 bases, and 10 bases separated the two germline ends. CDR3 nucleotide sequence: TGTGCCAGTAGTTCCCGGACTCACGAGCAGTACTTC. Protein product: CASSSRTHEQYF.

V is TRBV2 and J is TRBJ2-2, with a weak D call TRBD2 (6 bases). The germline V gene encodes CDR1 SNHLY and CDR2 FYNNEI. Trimming pared 4 bases from V and 1 base from J, leaving 13 bases between. The CDR3 length is 16 residues. CDR3 residues: CASSARSSENTGELFF. The CDR3 nucleotides are TGTGCCAGCAGTGCCCGGTCTAGCGAGAACACCGGGGAGCTGTTTTTT.

This sequence joins TRBV5-1 and TRBJ2-5; D remains unclear. Germline V gives CDR1 SGHRS, CDR2 YFSETQ. The CDR3 consists of 12 residues. Trimming pared 4 bases from V and 3 bases from J, leaving 7 bases between. CDR3 sequence (DNA): TGCGCCAGCAGCCTAGATGAAGAGACCCAGTACTTC. Protein: CASSLDEETQYF.

The gene calls are TRBV7-8 and TRBJ2-7; D is possibly TRBD1 (6 bases). The ends were cut back, 5 bases at V and 0 bases at J, with 11 bases in the middle. CDR3 length equals 14 residues. CDR1 is SGHVS, CDR2 FQNEAQ, per germline. The CDR3 here is CASSRQASSYEQYV. Here the CDR3 DNA reads TGTGCCAGCAGCAGACAGGCGAGCTCCTACGAGCAGTACGTC.

V and J are TRBV27 and TRBJ2-1; 7 nucleotides line up with TRBD2. V lost 5 bases, J lost 4 bases, and 20 bases stayed unmatched. Looked up from germline, CDR1 is MNHEY and CDR2 is SMNVEV (reference sequence). This CDR3 has 19 amino acids. The CDR3 DNA is TGTGCCAGCAGTGGGTCGGGGGGTGGGGACGGGTACGGATACAATGAGCAGTTCTTC. Translated, it gives CASSGSGGGDGYGYNEQFF.

The chain is built from TRBV7-2 and TRBJ1-1, with D possibly matching TRBD1 (5 bases). The germline gives CDR1 SGHTA, CDR2 FQGNSA. This CDR3 is built from 14 residues. V lost 5 bases and J 1 base, leaving 11 bases between the germline ends. The CDR3 region has the DNA TGTGCCAGCAGCGCCTGGGACCAGAACACTGAAGCTTTCTTT. Translating it yields CASSAWDQNTEAFF.

The CDR3 region has the DNA TGTGCCAGCAGTGGGGGCGGGGGAGCTTTGTTCGAGCAGTTCTTC. Translated, it gives CASSGGGGALFEQFF. V and J are TRBV2 and TRBJ2-1; 7 nucleotides agree with TRBD2. CDR3 length: 15 amino acids. Germline V gene sequence: CDR1 SNHLY, CDR2 FYNNEI. V gave up 4 bases and J gave up 10 bases; unmatched junction bases: 13. The whole variable domain, remainder taken from reference TRBV2 and TRBJ2-1, is EPEVTQTPSHQVTQMGQEVILRCVPISNHLYFYWYRQILGQKVEFLVSFYNNEISEKSEIFDDQFSVERPDGSNFTLKIRSTKLEDSAMYFCASSGGGGALFEQFFGPGTRLTVL.

V is TRBV7-8 and J is TRBJ2-3, with TRBD1 identical over 7 bases. The V gene end was trimmed by 4 bases and the J gene end by 4 bases; junction bases not matched to a gene: 11. This CDR3 spans 16 amino acids. CDR1 and CDR2 from the germline V gene are SGHVS and FQNEAQ. In DNA form, the CDR3 reads TGTGCCAGCAGCTCTATGACAGGGAAGGGTGCAGATACGCAGTATTTT. It yields the protein CASSSMTGKGADTQYF.

The CDR3 reads CASSITQTYNEQFF. The DNA for the CDR3 is TGTGCCAGTAGTATAACTCAAACCTACAATGAGCAGTTCTTC. This chain joins TRBV19 and TRBJ2-1; D remains ambiguous. The CDR3 is 14 residues long. Trimming left V 2 bases short and J 2 bases short, with 7 bases between. Germline V lookup: CDR1 LNHDA, CDR2 SQIVND (reference sequence).

V gene TRBV7-6 combines with J gene TRBJ1-5; possible D gene TRBD1, 5 bases. The CDR3 totals 17 residues. V was cut by 0 bases and J by 0 bases, with 12 bases left in between. Germline V CDR1 and CDR2: SGHVS, FNYEAQ. In nucleotides, the CDR3 is TGTGCCAGCAGCTTAGCGACGACAGCGTATAGCAATCAGCCCCAGCATTTT. Translation: CASSLATTAYSNQPQHF.

The chain is built from TRBV19 and TRBJ2-1; 16 bases fit TRBD2. The CDR3 length is 19 residues. V was clipped by 4 bases and J by 2 bases; unmatched bases: 8. Germline values: CDR1 LNHDA, CDR2 SQIVND (reference sequence). CDR3 nucleotides: TGTGCCAGTAGTAAACCCGGGACTAGCGGGAGGGGACCCTACAATGAGCAGTTCTTC. Protein sequence: CASSKPGTSGRGPYNEQFF.

The chain is built from TRBV19 and TRBJ2-6; D is ambiguous. The V end lost 6 bases, the J end lost 0 bases, and 9 bases lay between the germline ends. The length of the CDR3 is 15 residues. The germline V gene has CDR1 LNHDA and CDR2 SQIVND (reference sequence). The CDR3 here is CASSSPASGANVLTF. In nucleotides, the CDR3 is TGTGCCAGTAGCTCACCAGCCTCTGGGGCCAACGTCCTGACTTTC.

This sequence joins TRBV4-1 and TRBJ1-1; D is ambiguous. CDR1 and CDR2 from the germline V gene are MGHRA and YSYEKL. Trimming removed 1 base at V and 6 bases at J, with 9 bases between. This CDR3 spans 13 amino acids. CDR3 in amino acids: CASSQVEGPEAFF. The CDR3 bases are TGCGCCAGCAGCCAAGTGGAAGGGCCTGAAGCTTTCTTT.

The V and J genes are TRBV2 and TRBJ2-7; no reliable D call. Germline loops: CDR1 SNHLY, CDR2 FYNNEI. This CDR3 region has 13 residues. Trimming stripped 6 bases from V and 0 bases from J, with 9 bases between. The CDR3 region is CASRETSSYEQYV. CDR3 DNA sequence: TGTGCCAGCAGGGAGACAAGCTCCTACGAGCAGTACGTC.

The V gene is TRBV11-2, the J gene TRBJ1-1; D is unresolved. The CDR3 sequence is 15 residues long. V was clipped by 3 bases and J by 1 base, with 12 bases between them. Germline V gene data show CDR1 as SGHAT and CDR2 as FQNNGV. This CDR3 is CASSFHLLQNTEAFF. The DNA of the CDR3 is TGTGCCAGCAGCTTCCACCTCCTCCAGAACACTGAAGCTTTCTTT.

V and J are TRBV10-3 and TRBJ2-7; D gene ambiguous. V lost 3 bases, J lost 0 bases, and 9 bases lay in between. Germline V gene data show CDR1 as ENHRY and CDR2 as SYGVKD. This CDR3 is built from 14 residues. In DNA, the CDR3 is TGTGCCATCAGTGACCGGCCCTTCTCCTACGAGCAGTACTTC. It encodes CAISDRPFSYEQYF.

This chain joins TRBV11-3 and TRBJ2-2, with D possibly TRBD1 on 5 matching bases. With 9 bases removed from V and 4 bases from J, the gap between germline ends came to 12 bases. CDR1 SGHNT and CDR2 YENEEA come from the germline V gene. There are 13 residues in the CDR3. This CDR3 is CASSDRSTGELFF. Here the CDR3 DNA reads TGTGCCAGTTCAGACAGAAGCACCGGGGAGCTGTTTTTT.

The chain has TRBV5-1 and TRBJ1-3; possibly TRBD1 for D (5 bases). Trimming stripped 0 bases from V and 0 bases from J, with 10 bases between. The CDR3 has 16 amino acids. Germline V gene lookup returns CDR1 SGHRS and CDR2 YFSETQ. CDR3 in DNA: TGCGCCAGCAGCTTGGAAGGGGCAAGCTCTGGAAACACCATATATTTT. Amino acids: CASSLEGASSGNTIYF.

The chain carries TRBV5-4 and TRBJ2-7; the D gene is possibly TRBD2 (6 bases). Trimming pared 5 bases from V and 7 bases from J, leaving 13 bases between. Germline V CDR1 and CDR2: SGHNT, YYREEE (reference sequence). CDR3 length: 12 residues. CDR3 sequence (DNA): TGTGCCAGCAGACACGATGCGGGAGAGCAGTACGTC. Residues: CASRHDAGEQYV.

The chain has TRBV6-5 and TRBJ2-5; D unclear. This CDR3 has 15 amino acids. CDR1 MNHEY and CDR2 SVGAGI come from the germline V gene. V lost 6 bases and J lost 2, with 16 bases in between. This chain's CDR3 is CASRPSPGQQETQYF. The CDR3, as DNA: TGTGCCAGCAGGCCCTCTCCGGGTCAGCAAGAGACCCAGTACTTC.

V and J are TRBV5-4 and TRBJ1-2; 7 nucleotides align to TRBD1. The germline V gene encodes CDR1 SGHNT and CDR2 YYREEE (reference sequence). The V and J ends lost 4 bases and 4 bases, in that order; junction bases with no gene match: 16. CDR3 length: 17 amino acids. The CDR3 region has the DNA TGTGCCAGCAGCCCGAGGACCGGCGGACAGGAAAGCTATGGCTACACCTTC. It encodes CASSPRTGGQESYGYTF.

The rearrangement joins TRBV7-7 to TRBJ2-3; possibly TRBD2 for D (5 bases). V was shortened by 1 base and J by 5 bases, with 10 bases between the two germline ends. The CDR3 extends over 14 amino acids. Germline lookup yields CDR1 SSHAT and CDR2 FNYEAQ (reference sequence). The CDR3 is CASSLGVGRDTQYF. The DNA for the CDR3 is TGTGCCAGCAGCTTAGGTGTAGGGAGAGATACGCAGTATTTT.